This T cell receptor (beta chain) was captured in a study of T cells after yellow fever vaccination. Points from the study as a whole: Booster sampling recovered most clones from primary vaccination (under 98% CD4, approximately 90% CD8).

MiXCR, applied by TCRdb to the 5' RACE reads, yields one record per CDR3 protein. The sample records roughly 48,000 distinct CDR3 sequences, around 6.7% being singletons. Trimming removed 4 bases from V and 4 bases from J; junction bases left unmatched: 6. Germline loops: CDR1 SGHRS, CDR2 YFSETQ. The CDR3 length is 14 residues. The specimen was CD8+ T cells not binding an NS4B(214-222) dextramer, sorted from PBMCs, collected 35 to 50 days after the first yellow fever vaccination. The rearrangement uses TRBV5-1 and TRBJ1-2; 8 nucleotides agree with TRBD1. The clonotype originates from a man in his late teens or twenties who received the YFV17D yellow fever vaccine. The CDR3 coding sequence is TGCGCCAGCAGCAACGGGACAGGCGTCTATGGCTACACCTTC. Translated: CASSNGTGVYGYTF.